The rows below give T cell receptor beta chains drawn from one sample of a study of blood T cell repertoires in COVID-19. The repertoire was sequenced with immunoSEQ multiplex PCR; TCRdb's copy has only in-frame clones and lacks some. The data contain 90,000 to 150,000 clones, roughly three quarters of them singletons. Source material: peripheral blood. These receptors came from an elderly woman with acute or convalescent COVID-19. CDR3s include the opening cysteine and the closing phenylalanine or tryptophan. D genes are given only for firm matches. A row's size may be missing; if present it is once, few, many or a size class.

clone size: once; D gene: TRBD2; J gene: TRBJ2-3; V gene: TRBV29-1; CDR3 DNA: TGCAGCGTAGGGACTAGCGGGACTCCCCTCGGCACAGATACGCAGTATTTT; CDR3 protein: CSVGTSGTPLGTDTQYF
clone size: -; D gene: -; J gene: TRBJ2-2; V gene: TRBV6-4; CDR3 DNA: TGTGCCAGCAGTAAAGGTCCACTCTTTAGCGGAACACACACCGGGGAGCTGTTTTTT; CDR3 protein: CASSKGPLFSGTHTGELFF
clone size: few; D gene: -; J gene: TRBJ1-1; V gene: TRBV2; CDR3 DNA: TGTGCCAGCAGTGAAGTTGCTATGAACACTGAAGCTTTCTTT; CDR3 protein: CASSEVAMNTEAFF
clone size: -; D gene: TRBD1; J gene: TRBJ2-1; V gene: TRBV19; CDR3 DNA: TGTGCCAGTAGTCACCGGGACAGGGGGCATCGGGGATCCTACAATGAGCAGTTCTTC; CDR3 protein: CASSHRDRGHRGSYNEQFF
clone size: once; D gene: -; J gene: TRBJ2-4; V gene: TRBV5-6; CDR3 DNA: TGTGCCAGCAGCTTGGCCAGTGCGGACATTCAGTACTTC; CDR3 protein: CASSLASADIQYF
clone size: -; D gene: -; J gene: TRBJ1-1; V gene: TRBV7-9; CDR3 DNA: TGTGCCAGCAGCCCAGATTACACTGAAGCTTTCTTT; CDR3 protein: CASSPDYTEAFF
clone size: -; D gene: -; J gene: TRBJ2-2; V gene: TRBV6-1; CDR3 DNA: TGTGCCAGCAGTGCCTCCCGCTCGGGGAACACCGGGGAGCTGTTTTTT; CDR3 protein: CASSASRSGNTGELFF
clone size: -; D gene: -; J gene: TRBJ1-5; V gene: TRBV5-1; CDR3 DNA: TGCGCCAGCAGCATAACCACAGGGAACAATCAGCCCCAGCATTTT; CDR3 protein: CASSITTGNNQPQHF
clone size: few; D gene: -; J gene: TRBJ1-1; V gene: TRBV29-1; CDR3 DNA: TGCAGCGTTGAAGTTACAAAAGACACTGAAGCTTTCTTT; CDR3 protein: CSVEVTKDTEAFF
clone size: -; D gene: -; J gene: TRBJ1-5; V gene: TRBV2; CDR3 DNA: TGTGCCAGCAGTGTCCTTGGAGATCAGCCCCAGCATTTT; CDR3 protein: CASSVLGDQPQHF
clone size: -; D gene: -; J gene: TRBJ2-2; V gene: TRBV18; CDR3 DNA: TGTGCCAGCTCACCACTGGCGGTACACACCGGGGAGCTGTTTTTT; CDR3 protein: CASSPLAVHTGELFF
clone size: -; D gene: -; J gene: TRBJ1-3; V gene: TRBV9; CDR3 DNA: TGTGCCAGCAGCCCGGGGGGGTGGTTCTCTGGAAACACCATATATTTT; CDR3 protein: CASSPGGWFSGNTIYF
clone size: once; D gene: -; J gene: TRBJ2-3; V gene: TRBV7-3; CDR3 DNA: TGTGCCAGCAGCTTAGGGGGGACCACAGATACGCAGTATTTT; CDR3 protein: CASSLGGTTDTQYF
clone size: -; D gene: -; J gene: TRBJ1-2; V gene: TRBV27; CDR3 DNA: TGTGCCAGCAGTTTGAACCGCGCGGGGGGGAGCTATGGCTACACCTTC; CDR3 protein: CASSLNRAGGSYGYTF
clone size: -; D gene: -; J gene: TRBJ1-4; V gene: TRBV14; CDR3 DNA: TGTGCCAGCAGCCAAAGTGGAGGTGGTAATGAAAAACTGTTTTTT; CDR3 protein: CASSQSGGGNEKLFF
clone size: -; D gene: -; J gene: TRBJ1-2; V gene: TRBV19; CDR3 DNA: TGTGCCAGTAGCCCGCCGGGGACACATGGCTACACCTTC; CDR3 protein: CASSPPGTHGYTF
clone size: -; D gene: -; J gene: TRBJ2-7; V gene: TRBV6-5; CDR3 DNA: TGTGCCAGCAGTTCGGGAACCTCCTACGAGCAGTACTTC; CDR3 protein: CASSSGTSYEQYF
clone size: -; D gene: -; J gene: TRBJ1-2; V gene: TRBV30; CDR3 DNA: TGTGCCTGGAGTGTACCCGACAATGGCTACACCTTC; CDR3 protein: CAWSVPDNGYTF
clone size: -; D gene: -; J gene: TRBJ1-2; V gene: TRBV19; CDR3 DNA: TGTGCCAGTAGTATGACAGTCTATGGCTACACCTTC; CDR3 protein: CASSMTVYGYTF
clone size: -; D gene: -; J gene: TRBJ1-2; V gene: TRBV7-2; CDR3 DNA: TGTGCCAGCAGTTTCGCACTTCCCCGAATTGATGGCTACACCTTC; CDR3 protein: CASSFALPRIDGYTF
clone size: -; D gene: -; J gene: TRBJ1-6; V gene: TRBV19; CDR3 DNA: TGTGCCAGTAGTTCCCGGGACATAGCTAATTCACCCCTCCACTTT; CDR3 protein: CASSSRDIANSPLHF
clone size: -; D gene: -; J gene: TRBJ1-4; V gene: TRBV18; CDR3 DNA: TGTGCCAGCTCACCAGAGGGGGCAACTAATGAAAAACTGTTTTTT; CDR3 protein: CASSPEGATNEKLFF
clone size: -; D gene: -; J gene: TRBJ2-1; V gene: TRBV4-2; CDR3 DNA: TGTGCCAGCAGCCAAGATTTAAGCGGCTCCTACAATGAGCAGTTCTTC; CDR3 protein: CASSQDLSGSYNEQFF
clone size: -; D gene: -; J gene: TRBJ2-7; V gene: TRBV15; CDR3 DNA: TGTGCCACCAGCAGAGATGGGGCTGAGACCGACGAGCAGTACTTC; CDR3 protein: CATSRDGAETDEQYF
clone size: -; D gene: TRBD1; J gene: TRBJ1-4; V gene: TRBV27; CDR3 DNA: TGTGCCAGCAGCGAACAGGGGTTCAGCACTCCGAATGAAAAACTGTTTTTT; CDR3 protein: CASSEQGFSTPNEKLFF